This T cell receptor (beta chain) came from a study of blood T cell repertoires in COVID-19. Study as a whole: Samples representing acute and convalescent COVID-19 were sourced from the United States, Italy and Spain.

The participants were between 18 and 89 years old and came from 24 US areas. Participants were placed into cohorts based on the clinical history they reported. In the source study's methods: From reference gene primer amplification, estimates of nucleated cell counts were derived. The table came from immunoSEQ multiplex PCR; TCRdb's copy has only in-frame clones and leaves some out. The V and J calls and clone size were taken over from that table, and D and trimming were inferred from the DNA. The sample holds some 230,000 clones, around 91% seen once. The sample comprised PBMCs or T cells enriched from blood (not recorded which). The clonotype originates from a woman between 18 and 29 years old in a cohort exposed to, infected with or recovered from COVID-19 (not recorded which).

CDR3 sequence reads: CASSPPRLVANYGYTF. The CDR3 DNA reads TGCGCCAGCAGCCCCCCCCGGCTAGTAGCTAACTATGGCTACACCTTC. The chain recombines TRBV23-1 with TRBJ1-2; D remains ambiguous. TRBV23-1 is marked as an open reading frame, function uncertain. Trimming shortened V by 6 bases and J by 0 bases, and 17 bases separated the two germline ends. This CDR3 has 16 residues.